One and the same sample provided the 18 T cell receptor beta chains below, sequenced in a study of early stage breast cancer tumors. Clones were sequenced by immunoSEQ multiplex PCR, and TCRdb holds only the in-frame ones, with some missing. Of under 45,000 clones detected, around 73% appear once; the ten largest clones hold roughly 6.8%. Sample: blood. Receptors originate from a person aged 45 to 60 with breast cancer.

J is TRBJ2-2 and V is TRBV7-2; D is undetermined. The V end lost 1 base, the J end lost 0 bases, and 6 bases lay between the germline ends. From germline, CDR1 is SGHTA and CDR2 FQGNSA. The length of the CDR3 is 15 residues. DNA of the CDR3: TGTGCCAGCAGCTTAGAGCCTGCGAACACCGGGGAGCTGTTTTTT. Amino acid sequence: CASSLEPANTGELFF.

V usage is TRBV7-6 and J usage is TRBJ1-4; possibly TRBD1 for D (5 bases). From germline, CDR1 is SGHVS and CDR2 FNYEAQ. Trimming took off 5 bases at V and 8 bases at J, with 18 bases between the two ends. The CDR3 totals 15 residues. The CDR3 coding sequence is TGTGCCAGCAGCGCAAGGGGTCCGCCGCTCGAAAAACTGTTTTTT. Amino acid sequence: CASSARGPPLEKLFF.

The gene calls are TRBV30 and TRBJ1-2, with TRBD1 as a possible D gene (6 bases). V was shortened by 4 bases and J by 3 bases, with 15 bases between the two germline ends. Germline V gene lookup returns CDR1 GTSNPN and CDR2 SVGIG (reference sequence). The CDR3 has 14 amino acids. For the CDR3, the DNA is TGTGCCTGGAATATAAAGGGGGTCGACTATGGCTACACCTTC. Translated: CAWNIKGVDYGYTF. The complete variable domain, with remaining parts taken from reference TRBV30 and TRBJ1-2, reads SQTIHQWPATLVQPVGSPLSLECTVEGTSNPNLYWYRQAAGRGLQLLFYSVGIGQISSEVPQNLSASRPQDRQFILSSKKLLLSDSGFYLCAWNIKGVDYGYTFGSGTRLTVV.

The chain couples TRBV11-2 to TRBJ1-2; D might be TRBD1 (6 bases). Trimming cost V 0 bases and J 2 bases, with 13 bases left between them. Germline CDR1 is SGHAT and CDR2 is FQNNGV. This CDR3 region has 16 residues. CDR3 in amino acids: CASSLESRGANYGYTF. For the CDR3, the DNA is TGTGCCAGCAGCTTAGAGTCACGGGGGGCGAACTATGGCTACACCTTC. The full variable domain, with the rest looked up from reference TRBV11-2 and TRBJ1-2, is EAGVAQSPRYKIIEKRQSVAFWCNPISGHATLYWYQQILGQGPKLLIQFQNNGVVDDSQLPKDRFSAERLKGVDSTLKIQPAKLEDSAVYLCASSLESRGANYGYTFGSGTRLTVV.

The chain is built from TRBV10-3 and TRBJ2-7; 9 nucleotides align to TRBD1. The CDR3 contains 16 residues. Unmatched junction bases numbered 10, after V lost 4 bases and J lost 3 bases. CDR1 ENHRY and CDR2 SYGVKD come from the germline V gene. The CDR3 nucleotides are TGTGCCATCAGTGGCAACCGGGACAGGGCAGGCTACGAGCAGTACGTC. Its protein product is CAISGNRDRAGYEQYV.

The CDR3 DNA sequence: TGTGCCAGCAGCGCTGAGAATGAAGAGACCCAGTACTTC. It specifies CASSAENEETQYF. The rearrangement uses TRBV9 and TRBJ2-5, with D uncertain. V gave up 3 bases and J gave up 3 bases, with 9 bases separating them. CDR1 SGDLS and CDR2 YYNGEE come from the germline V gene. The CDR3 has 13 amino acids.

The genes are TRBV6-5 and TRBJ1-2, with a weak D call TRBD1 (5 bases). Trimming removed 2 bases from V and 6 bases from J, with 10 bases in between. The CDR3 is 13 residues long. Germline CDR1 is MNHEY and CDR2 is SVGAGI. This chain's CDR3 is CASSYRQRDGYTF. The CDR3 coding sequence is TGTGCCAGCAGTTACAGACAGAGAGATGGCTACACCTTC.

J is TRBJ1-1 and V is TRBV27; 11 nucleotides line up with TRBD1. Germline trimming cut 8 bases from V and 0 bases from J; bases unmatched to any gene: 8. CDR3 length: 16 amino acids. Germline V gives CDR1 MNHEY, CDR2 SMNVEV (reference sequence). This CDR3 is CASSDRGRGMNTEAFF. CDR3 DNA sequence: TGTGCCAGCTCGGACAGGGGGCGGGGGATGAACACTGAAGCTTTCTTT.

This chain links TRBV10-1 with TRBJ1-6; D is undetermined. Germline assignment: CDR1 WNHNN and CDR2 SYGVQD (reference sequence). V was clipped by 3 bases and J by 8 bases, with 5 bases between them. This CDR3 is built from 12 residues. The CDR3 region has the DNA TGCGCCAGCAGTGACCGGGATTCACCCCTCCACTTT. This sequence encodes CASSDRDSPLHF.

V and J are TRBV19 and TRBJ1-5, with TRBD1 matching over 9 bases. V gave up 5 bases and J gave up 5 bases; unmatched junction bases: 10. The germline V gene has CDR1 LNHDA and CDR2 SQIVND (reference sequence). The CDR3 extends over 16 amino acids. The CDR3, as DNA: TGTGCCAGTAGTGTTACCGGGACAGGGACGTATCAGCCCCAGCATTTT. Translating it yields CASSVTGTGTYQPQHF.

The rearrangement links TRBV29-1 to TRBJ1-4; D is undetermined. V was shortened by 6 bases and J by 2 bases, with 13 bases between the two germline ends. The CDR3 is 14 amino acids. Looked up from germline, CDR1 is SQVTM and CDR2 is ANQGSEA. The CDR3 here is CSVGVGMTNEKLFF. As DNA, the CDR3 is TGCAGCGTCGGGGTGGGGATGACTAATGAAAAACTGTTTTTT. The variable domain in full, completed from reference TRBV29-1 and TRBJ1-4, reads SAVISQKPSRDICQRGTSLTIQCQVDSQVTMMFWYRQQPGQSLTLIATANQGSEATYESGFVIDKFPISRPNLTFSTLTVSNMSPEDSSIYLCSVGVGMTNEKLFFGSGTQLSVL.

This sequence joins TRBV7-3 and TRBJ2-5; TRBD1 aligns across 10 bases. J gave up 5 bases and V 5 bases, and 11 bases lay outside the gene matches. Germline lookup yields CDR1 SGHTA and CDR2 FQGTGA. This CDR3 spans 16 amino acids. CDR3 sequence reads: CASSPIPGQGRETQYF. CDR3 sequence (DNA): TGTGCCAGCAGCCCAATCCCGGGACAGGGGCGCGAGACCCAGTACTTC.

The chain joins TRBV5-1 to TRBJ2-2; 8 bases align to TRBD1. V shed 4 bases and J 5 bases; nucleotides not matched to a gene: 10. The length of the CDR3 is 16 residues. Per germline, CDR1 SGHRS and CDR2 YFSETQ. The CDR3 here is CASSPSVTGVTGELFF. CDR3 sequence (DNA): TGCGCCAGCAGCCCAAGTGTGACAGGGGTGACCGGGGAGCTGTTTTTT. The entire variable domain, with the rest obtained from reference TRBV5-1 and TRBJ2-2, is as follows: KAGVTQTPRYLIKTRGQQVTLSCSPISGHRSVSWYQQTPGQGLQFLFEYFSETQRNKGNFPGRFSGRQFSNSRSEMNVSTLELGDSALYLCASSPSVTGVTGELFFGEGSRLTVL.

The chain is built from TRBV29-1 and TRBJ2-1, with 11 bases identical to TRBD1. The V gene end was trimmed by 7 bases and the J gene end by 10 bases; junction bases not matched to a gene: 9. The germline V gene has CDR1 SQVTM and CDR2 ANQGSEA. The CDR3 has 13 residues. The DNA of the CDR3 is TGCAGCGCCGACGGACAGGGGGCTTTGGAGCAGTTCTTC. Translation gives CSADGQGALEQFF.

The rearrangement joins TRBV2 to TRBJ2-5, with TRBD2 matching 7 bases. CDR1 SNHLY and CDR2 FYNNEI come from the germline V gene. The CDR3 contains 15 residues. Germline trimming cut 1 base from V and 5 bases from J; bases unmatched to any gene: 7. CDR3 residues: CASSEGGGFSETQYF. As DNA, the CDR3 is TGTGCCAGCAGTGAAGGGGGGGGATTCAGCGAGACCCAGTACTTC.

The V gene is TRBV5-1, the J gene TRBJ2-1, with TRBD2 matching over 13 bases. Germline loops: CDR1 SGHRS, CDR2 YFSETQ. The CDR3 has 14 amino acids. V trimming: 3 bases; J trimming: 9 bases; junction bases outside the gene matches: 3. CDR3 sequence (DNA): TGCGCCAGCAGCTCGGGACTAGCGGGGAGTGAGCAGTTCTTC. It yields the protein CASSSGLAGSEQFF.

In its sample, this clone was seen many times. J is TRBJ2-1 and V is TRBV11-2, with 10 bases that match TRBD2. The V and J ends lost 1 base and 6 bases, in that order; junction bases with no gene match: 0. The CDR3 covers 14 residues. Germline CDR1 SGHAT, CDR2 FQNNGV. CDR3 loop: CASSLGTSGNEQFF. The CDR3 DNA follows: TGTGCCAGCAGCTTAGGGACTAGCGGCAATGAGCAGTTCTTC.

The V gene is TRBV6-6, the J gene TRBJ2-3; D gene uncertain. The V end was cut by 2 bases, the J end by 3 bases, with 12 bases between. CDR1 and CDR2 from the germline V gene are MNHNY and SVGAGI (reference sequence). This CDR3 is built from 15 residues. This chain's CDR3 is CASSYRSDGTDTQYF. DNA for the CDR3: TGTGCCAGCAGTTACCGATCCGACGGGACAGATACGCAGTATTTT.